The 21 T cell receptor beta chains reported below all come from one sample, sequenced in a study of T cell clonotyping in hematopoietic cell transplantation. The data were produced by immunoSEQ multiplex PCR, yet TCRdb's version contains in-frame clones alone and is incomplete. The sample lists tens of thousands of clones, roughly 92% seen once, with roughly 0.82% in the top ten. The specimen was peripheral blood mononuclear cells. These receptors were obtained from a woman aged 45-60 years in good health. Some clones in this sample may be carry-over from other donors' samples.

The chain uses TRBV6-6 and TRBJ1-2, with D possibly matching TRBD1 (5 bases). Germline CDR1 and CDR2: MNHNY and SVGAGI (reference sequence). The CDR3 runs to 13 residues. V was cut by 2 bases and J by 2 bases, with 6 bases left in between. CDR3 loop: CASSYDRNYGYTF. The CDR3 DNA is TGTGCCAGCAGTTACGACAGAAACTATGGCTACACCTTC.

This rearrangement joins TRBV11-3 to TRBJ1-1; no clear D. Germline V gene data show CDR1 as SGHNT and CDR2 as YENEEA. Trimming pared 1 base from V and 0 bases from J, leaving 9 bases between. The CDR3 totals 15 residues. The DNA of the CDR3 is TGTGCCAGCAGCTTAGTGTCTATTATGAACACTGAAGCTTTCTTT. This translates into CASSLVSIMNTEAFF.

The genes are TRBV4-3 and TRBJ1-6; D might be TRBD1 (5 bases). Germline V lookup: CDR1 LGHNA, CDR2 YSLEER. The CDR3 runs to 14 residues. The V gene lost 0 bases and the J gene lost 9 bases, with 9 bases spanning the gap. CDR3 bases: TGCGCCAGCAGCCAAGAAGGCAGGGTTTCACCCCTCCACTTT. It is translated as CASSQEGRVSPLHF.

This rearrangement joins TRBV19 to TRBJ1-1; 7 positions agree with TRBD1. Trimming cost V 9 bases and J 3 bases; bases outside gene matches: 13. The CDR3 is 15 amino acids. Germline V gene data show CDR1 as LNHDA and CDR2 as SQIVND (reference sequence). The CDR3 DNA is TGTGCCAGCCAGGGGGTGAGGGAAAGAGACACTGAAGCTTTCTTT. Protein sequence: CASQGVRERDTEAFF.

V gene TRBV11-3 combines with J gene TRBJ2-3, with a weak D call TRBD2 (6 bases). This CDR3 contains 15 residues. The germline gives CDR1 SGHNT, CDR2 YENEEA. V lost 4 bases and J 2 bases, leaving 13 bases between the germline ends. In DNA, the CDR3 is TGTGCCAGCAGCTGGGCGGGACCCTACACAGATACGCAGTATTTT. Its protein product is CASSWAGPYTDTQYF.

The chain combines TRBV6-4 with TRBJ2-1; D possibly corresponds to TRBD1 (5 bases). Between the trimmed V and J ends, which lost 0 bases and 3 bases, there was a span of 9 bases. The length of the CDR3 is 15 residues. Germline V gene data show CDR1 as MRHNA and CDR2 as SNTAGT. The CDR3 DNA reads as TGTGCCAGCAGTGACTCAGGCAGGGACTACAATGAGCAGTTCTTC. Residues: CASSDSGRDYNEQFF.

V and J are TRBV2 and TRBJ1-6; 8 positions agree with TRBD1. V trimming: 4 bases; J trimming: 3 bases; junction bases outside the gene matches: 2. The CDR3 has 15 amino acids. Germline lookup yields CDR1 SNHLY and CDR2 FYNNEI. The DNA for the CDR3 is TGTGCCAGCAGTGGGACAGGGAACTATAATTCACCCCTCCACTTT. Translation gives CASSGTGNYNSPLHF.

The chain uses TRBV4-1 and TRBJ2-5; no clear D. Trimming stripped 0 bases from V and 3 bases from J, with 8 bases between. The CDR3 extends over 14 amino acids. Germline lookup yields CDR1 MGHRA and CDR2 YSYEKL. The CDR3 coding sequence is TGCGCCAGCAGCCAAGAACAACGAGAAGAGACCCAGTACTTC. Translation: CASSQEQREETQYF.

The chain joins TRBV4-3 to TRBJ1-4; D is ambiguous. CDR1 LGHNA and CDR2 YSLEER come from the germline V gene. V was cut by 0 bases and J by 7 bases, with 18 bases left in between. The length of the CDR3 is 17 residues. CDR3 in amino acids: CASSQDPMRATGEKLFF. The CDR3 DNA reads TGCGCCAGCAGCCAAGATCCCATGCGGGCGACGGGTGAAAAACTGTTTTTT.

The V gene is TRBV5-1, the J gene TRBJ1-1; tentatively, D is TRBD1 (6 bases). V lost 0 bases to trimming and J lost 0 bases, with 9 bases between them. Germline assignment: CDR1 SGHRS and CDR2 YFSETQ. The CDR3 length is 15 residues. CDR3: CASSLGGGLNTEAFF. CDR3 DNA: TGCGCCAGCAGCTTGGGGGGGGGCTTGAACACTGAAGCTTTCTTT.

The chain carries TRBV6-6 and TRBJ2-1; no clear D. This CDR3 is 15 amino acids long. CDR1 and CDR2 (germline): MNHNY, SVGAGI (reference sequence). V shed 6 bases and J shed 0 bases, with 12 bases lying between them. The CDR3 loop reads CASSLDPISYNEQFF. CDR3 sequence (DNA): TGTGCCAGCAGCCTGGATCCTATCTCCTACAATGAGCAGTTCTTC.

J is TRBJ2-7 and V is TRBV11-3, with 7 bases lining up with TRBD1. This CDR3 has 15 amino acids. Germline V gene sequence: CDR1 SGHNT, CDR2 YENEEA. After removal of 4 bases from V and 6 bases from J, the junction contained 12 bases not matched to a gene. CDR3 residues: CASSSSETGRFEQYF. DNA of the CDR3: TGTGCCAGCAGCTCCAGCGAGACAGGGCGTTTCGAGCAGTACTTC. The full variable domain, rest sourced from reference TRBV11-3 and TRBJ2-7, is EAGVVQSPRYKIIEKKQPVAFWCNPISGHNTLYWYLQNLGQGPELLIRYENEEAVDDSQLPKDRFSAERLKGVDSTLKIQPAELGDSAVYLCASSSSETGRFEQYFGPGTRLTVT.

This chain connects TRBV6-6 to TRBJ1-4; D is unclear. This CDR3 has 15 residues. V was shortened by 2 bases and J by 0 bases, with 7 bases between the two germline ends. Germline lookup yields CDR1 MNHNY and CDR2 SVGAGI (reference sequence). CDR3 coding DNA: TGTGCCAGCAGTTACGGCAGGTCAACTAATGAAAAACTGTTTTTT. It codes for CASSYGRSTNEKLFF.

CDR3 in DNA: TGTGCCAGCAGCCCAACCAGGGACACTGAAGCTTTCTTT. This sequence encodes CASSPTRDTEAFF. The V and J genes are TRBV2 and TRBJ1-1, with D perhaps TRBD1 (5 bases). The V and J ends lost 6 bases and 3 bases respectively, with 11 bases between them. This CDR3 has 13 amino acids. CDR1 is SNHLY and CDR2 is FYNNEI in the germline V gene.

The chain has TRBV7-2 and TRBJ1-4, with D uncertain. The CDR3 is 16 residues long. Germline V gene sequence: CDR1 SGHTA, CDR2 FQGNSA. Trimming took off 0 bases at V and 10 bases at J, with 18 bases between the two ends. CDR3 sequence reads: CASSLAGTTLSGKLFF. CDR3 sequence (DNA): TGTGCCAGCAGCTTAGCCGGAACTACCCTCAGTGGAAAACTGTTTTTT.

The V gene is TRBV2, the J gene TRBJ2-1; 11 bases map to TRBD2. CDR1 and CDR2 from the germline V gene are SNHLY and FYNNEI. V lost 10 bases and J lost 1; bases outside the gene matches: 6. This CDR3 has 15 amino acids. The CDR3 protein is CAKELAGVSYNEQFF. The DNA of the CDR3 is TGTGCCAAAGAACTAGCGGGGGTATCCTACAATGAGCAGTTCTTC.

CDR3 in amino acids: CASRTGELGGELFF. CDR3 DNA sequence: TGTGCCAGTAGAACCGGGGAACTGGGCGGGGAGCTGTTTTTT. V is TRBV19 and J is TRBJ2-2; weak D call: TRBD2 (5 bases). The CDR3 is 14 amino acids. Trimming shortened V by 6 bases and J by 7 bases, and 15 bases separated the two germline ends. Germline-derived CDR1 and CDR2 are LNHDA and SQIVND (reference sequence). Looking up the rest from reference TRBV19 and TRBJ2-2 gives the full variable domain: DGGITQSPKYLFRKEGQNVTLSCEQNLNHDAMYWYRQDPGQGLRLIYYSQIVNDFQKGDIAEGYSVSREKKESFPLTVTSAQKNPTAFYLCASRTGELGGELFFGEGSRLTVL.

The rearrangement joins TRBV2 to TRBJ2-7, with a possible D match to TRBD1 (6 bases). The CDR3 is 14 amino acids. V lost 3 bases, J lost 3 bases, and 12 bases lay in between. Germline loops: CDR1 SNHLY, CDR2 FYNNEI. The CDR3 is CASSDGTRVYEQYF. As DNA, the CDR3 is TGTGCCAGCAGTGACGGGACACGAGTCTACGAGCAGTACTTC.

The chain links TRBV29-1 to TRBJ2-2, with TRBD1 as a possible D gene (6 bases). CDR1 and CDR2 (germline): SQVTM, ANQGSEA. CDR3 size: 14 residues. With 6 bases removed from V and 2 bases from J, the gap between germline ends came to 13 bases. The CDR3 DNA sequence: TGCAGCGTACCCGGACAGATAAACACCGGGGAGCTGTTTTTT. Its translation is CSVPGQINTGELFF.

The chain couples TRBV4-3 to TRBJ1-3; D not resolved. The germline CDR1 and CDR2 sequences are LGHNA and YSLEER. The CDR3 totals 16 residues. The V and J ends lost 0 bases and 1 base respectively, with 10 bases between them. The CDR3, as DNA: TGCGCCAGCAGCCAAGATTGGGAAGAGTCTGGAAACACCATATATTTT. This translates into CASSQDWEESGNTIYF.

CDR3 residues: CASSPAGTGFRGAFF. CDR3 in DNA: TGTGCCAGCAGCCCCGCCGGGACAGGGTTTCGAGGAGCTTTCTTT. This chain links TRBV7-9 with TRBJ1-1, with 9 bases that match TRBD1. The V segment lost 5 bases and the J segment 10 bases; nucleotides outside the gene matches: 14. This CDR3 is built from 15 residues. The germline gives CDR1 SEHNR, CDR2 FQNEAQ (reference sequence). The complete variable domain, with remaining parts taken from reference TRBV7-9 and TRBJ1-1, reads DTGVSQNPRHKITKRGQNVTFRCDPISEHNRLYWYRQTLGQGPEFLTYFQNEAQLEKSRLLSDRFSAERPKGSFSTLEIQRTEQGDSAMYLCASSPAGTGFRGAFFGQGTRLTVV.